This T cell receptor (beta chain) was recovered during a study of Ad26.COV2.S vaccination and SARS-CoV-2 variants. This CDR3 comprises 11 residues. CDR1 and CDR2 from the germline V gene are MDHEN and SYDVKM. Deletions cut 11 bases from V and 6 bases from J, with 13 bases between. Sequencing was performed with immunoSEQ multiplex PCR; in TCRdb, only in-frame clones are kept and a portion is missing. This table holds more than 150,000 clones, roughly 85% found once. This clonotype was obtained from a human donor who had recovered from COVID-19. The source material was peripheral blood, sampled after recovery from COVID-19. J is TRBJ1-1 and V is TRBV28; possible D gene TRBD1, 6 bases. The CDR3 DNA is TGTGCCGCGCCGGCAGGGGCTGAAGCTTTCTTT. It translates to CAAPAGAEAFF.